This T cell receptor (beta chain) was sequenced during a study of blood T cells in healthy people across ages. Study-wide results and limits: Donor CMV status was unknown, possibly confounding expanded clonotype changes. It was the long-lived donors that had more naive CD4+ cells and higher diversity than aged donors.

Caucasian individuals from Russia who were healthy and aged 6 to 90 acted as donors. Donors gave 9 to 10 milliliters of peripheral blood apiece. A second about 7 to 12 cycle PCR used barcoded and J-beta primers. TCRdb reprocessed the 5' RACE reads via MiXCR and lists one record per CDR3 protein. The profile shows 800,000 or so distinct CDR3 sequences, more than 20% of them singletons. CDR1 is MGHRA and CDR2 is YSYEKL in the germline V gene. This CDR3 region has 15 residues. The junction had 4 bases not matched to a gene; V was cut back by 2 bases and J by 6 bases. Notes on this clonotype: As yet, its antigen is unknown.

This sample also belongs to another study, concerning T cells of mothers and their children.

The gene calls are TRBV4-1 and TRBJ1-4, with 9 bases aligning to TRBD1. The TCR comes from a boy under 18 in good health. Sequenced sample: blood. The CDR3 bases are TGCGCCAGCAGCCAACCCGGGACAGGGCATGAAAAACTGTTTTTT. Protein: CASSQPGTGHEKLFF.